This record concerns one TCR beta chain sequence. The data were taken from a study of control samples from healthy donors and cancer patients. Trimming pared 3 bases from V and 1 base from J, leaving 6 bases between. The CDR3 runs to 13 residues. Clones were read by immunoSEQ multiplex PCR, and TCRdb kept only the in-frame ones, dropping some. The repertoire includes fewer than 85,000 clones, approximately 92% of them detected once, and nearly 6% sits in the top ten. The receptor comes from a woman aged 60-70 years in good health. Sequencing was performed on blood. The genes are TRBV12-3 or TRBV12-4 and TRBJ1-1, with D possibly being TRBD1 (5 bases). The CDR3 here is CASSFQGNTEAFF. The CDR3 DNA reads as TGTGCCAGCAGTTTTCAGGGGAACACTGAAGCTTTCTTT.